Below are 18 T cell receptor beta chains sequenced from a single sample in a study of blood T cell repertoires in COVID-19. Sequencing used immunoSEQ multiplex PCR; TCRdb keeps in-frame clones, though not all of them. Of 87,000 or so clones detected, about 90% appear once; the ten largest clones hold about 3%. Sequencing was performed on peripheral blood. The receptors derive from a woman in her forties or fifties with active or convalescent COVID-19.

This clone has just one count. This chain connects TRBV30 to TRBJ1-3; D gene ambiguous. The CDR3 is made up of 15 amino acids. V lost 0 bases and J lost 2, with 11 bases in between. The germline CDR1 and CDR2 sequences are GTSNPN and SVGIG (reference sequence). DNA of the CDR3: TGTGCCTGGAGTGTACTAGGGCCCACTGGAAACACCATATATTTT. Its protein product is CAWSVLGPTGNTIYF. The complete variable domain, with remaining parts taken from reference TRBV30 and TRBJ1-3, reads SQTIHQWPATLVQPVGSPLSLECTVEGTSNPNLYWYRQAAGRGLQLLFYSVGIGQISSEVPQNLSASRPQDRQFILSSKKLLLSDSGFYLCAWSVLGPTGNTIYFGEGSWLTVV.

The chain carries TRBV6-5 and TRBJ2-7; perhaps TRBD2 as D (5 bases). The V gene's germline CDR1 is MNHEY and CDR2 SVGAGI. CDR3 length: 13 residues. The V and J ends lost 6 bases and 5 bases respectively, with 14 bases between them. The CDR3 reads CASSLWRGNEQYF. CDR3 DNA: TGTGCCAGCAGCCTCTGGCGAGGGAACGAGCAGTACTTC.

The chain is built from TRBV6-5 and TRBJ2-5; 7 nucleotides line up with TRBD1. The CDR3 runs to 13 residues. The J segment lost 2 bases and the V segment lost 6 bases, leaving 3 bases of the junction unmatched. In germline, CDR1 is MNHEY, CDR2 SVGAGI. The CDR3 DNA reads as TGTGCCAGCAGAGGGACAGTACAAGAGACCCAGTACTTC. Encoded protein: CASRGTVQETQYF.

The CDR3 reads CAWSIGTDYEQYF. The DNA of the CDR3 is TGTGCCTGGAGTATAGGGACAGACTACGAGCAGTACTTC. The chain uses TRBV30 and TRBJ2-7, with 7 nucleotides matching TRBD1. The V segment lost 2 bases and the J segment 3 bases; nucleotides outside the gene matches: 4. The CDR3 has 13 amino acids. Germline V gene lookup returns CDR1 GTSNPN and CDR2 SVGIG (reference sequence).

The rearrangement joins TRBV7-2 to TRBJ2-1; unclear D gene. This CDR3 contains 15 residues. The germline V gene encodes CDR1 SGHTA and CDR2 FQGNSA. Trimming left V 2 bases short and J 0 bases short, with 8 bases between. Here the CDR3 DNA reads TGTGCCAGCAGCTTAAGTGTGAGCTCCTACAATGAGCAGTTCTTC. This translates into CASSLSVSSYNEQFF.

The V gene is TRBV29-1, the J gene TRBJ2-7; 8 nucleotides line up with TRBD1. V shed 5 bases, J shed 2 bases, and the junction held 5 bases outside the gene matches. Germline V gene lookup returns CDR1 SQVTM and CDR2 ANQGSEA. CDR3 size: 13 residues. The CDR3 DNA is TGCAGCGTTCTGGGACAGGTTACCTACGAGCAGTACTTC. Translated: CSVLGQVTYEQYF.

The chain recombines TRBV30 with TRBJ1-1; D ambiguous. This CDR3 is built from 12 residues. Deletions cut 0 bases from V and 5 bases from J, with 7 bases between. Germline values: CDR1 GTSNPN, CDR2 SVGIG (reference sequence). This chain's CDR3 is CAWSVRETEAFF. CDR3 bases: TGTGCCTGGAGTGTACGGGAGACTGAAGCTTTCTTT. The variable domain in full, with the rest retrieved from reference TRBV30 and TRBJ1-1, is SQTIHQWPATLVQPVGSPLSLECTVEGTSNPNLYWYRQAAGRGLQLLFYSVGIGQISSEVPQNLSASRPQDRQFILSSKKLLLSDSGFYLCAWSVRETEAFFGQGTRLTVV.

The chain combines TRBV6-6 with TRBJ2-7; the match to TRBD2 covers 10 bases. The trim removed 5 bases at V and 3 bases at J, leaving 10 bases unmatched. CDR1 is MNHNY, CDR2 SVGAGI, per germline (reference sequence). CDR3 length equals 16 residues. The CDR3 spells CASSGSGGLSFYEQYF. The DNA of the CDR3 is TGTGCCAGCAGTGGTAGCGGGGGGCTTTCCTTCTACGAGCAGTACTTC.

The chain joins TRBV5-1 to TRBJ2-6; D not certain. CDR1 and CDR2 (germline): SGHRS, YFSETQ. The CDR3 runs to 14 residues. V was shortened by 0 bases and J by 2 bases, with 3 bases between the two germline ends. The chain's CDR3 is CASSLAAGANVLTF. The CDR3, as DNA: TGCGCCAGCAGCTTGGCCGCTGGGGCCAACGTCCTGACTTTC.

The CDR3 coding sequence is TGCGCCAGCAGCTTTCTAGCGGGGGGGCGATCAGGCACAGATACGCAGTATTTT. As protein: CASSFLAGGRSGTDTQYF. V and J are TRBV5-1 and TRBJ2-3; the match to TRBD2 covers 12 bases. The junction had 8 bases not matched to a gene; V was cut back by 2 bases and J by 1 base. Germline values: CDR1 SGHRS, CDR2 YFSETQ. The CDR3 is made up of 18 amino acids.

This chain links TRBV9 with TRBJ2-7, with 12 nucleotides matching TRBD2. The V gene end was trimmed by 0 bases and the J gene end by 7 bases; junction bases not matched to a gene: 8. This CDR3 comprises 16 residues. CDR1 is SGDLS, CDR2 YYNGEE, per germline. CDR3 region: CASSVGTSGATGEQYF. CDR3 sequence (DNA): TGTGCCAGCAGCGTAGGGACTAGCGGGGCGACAGGGGAGCAGTACTTC. The whole variable domain, remainder taken from reference TRBV9 and TRBJ2-7, is DSGVTQTPKHLITATGQRVTLRCSPRSGDLSVYWYQQSLDQGLQFLIQYYNGEERAKGNILERFSAQQFPDLHSELNLSSLELGDSALYFCASSVGTSGATGEQYFGPGTRLTVT.

This clone was observed many times. This chain links TRBV5-4 with TRBJ1-2; unclear D gene. Deletions cut 3 bases from V and 0 bases from J, with 15 bases between. Germline-derived CDR1 and CDR2 are SGHNT and YYREEE (reference sequence). The CDR3 extends over 16 amino acids. CDR3 residues: CASSSRGVNTNYGYTF. The CDR3 bases are TGTGCCAGCAGCTCCCGGGGTGTTAATACTAACTATGGCTACACCTTC.

The V and J genes are TRBV19 and TRBJ1-2; 9 bases are shared with TRBD1. CDR1 is LNHDA and CDR2 is SQIVND in the germline V gene (reference sequence). The ends lost 5 bases at V and 8 bases at J; junction bases unmatched: 6. The CDR3 length is 13 residues. The CDR3 region has the DNA TGTGCCAGTAGTCCCCGGACAGGGGTAGGCTACACCTTC. It encodes CASSPRTGVGYTF.

The J gene is TRBJ2-7, the V gene TRBV27; TRBD1 might be the D (6 bases). Between the trimmed V and J ends, which lost 2 bases and 1 base, there was a span of 12 bases. The CDR3 covers 15 residues. Germline CDR1 reads MNHEY; CDR2 reads SMNVEV (reference sequence). CDR3 in amino acids: CASSLRGTHSYEQYF. The CDR3 DNA is TGTGCCAGCAGTTTAAGGGGGACGCATTCCTACGAGCAGTACTTC.

This CDR3 is CASSLGGGLETQYF. The DNA for the CDR3 is TGTGCCAGCAGCTTGGGGGGGGGACTCGAGACCCAGTACTTC. The chain recombines TRBV5-4 with TRBJ2-5, with 7 bases matching TRBD2. Germline V gene sequence: CDR1 SGHNT, CDR2 YYREEE (reference sequence). Losses at the gene ends were 0 bases for V and 5 bases for J; bases not matched to a gene: 4. The CDR3 covers 14 residues.

V is TRBV6-5 and J is TRBJ2-5; D is possibly TRBD2 (6 bases). The V and J ends lost 4 bases and 5 bases respectively, with 14 bases between them. The CDR3 has 14 residues. Germline V gene lookup returns CDR1 MNHEY and CDR2 SVGAGI. In DNA, the CDR3 is TGTGCCAGCAGTTTCCTGGGGGGTGGGGAGACCCAGTACTTC. Protein: CASSFLGGGETQYF.

This clone came up a few times. The J gene is TRBJ1-1, the V gene TRBV7-2, with D tentatively TRBD1 (5 bases). The CDR3 extends over 14 amino acids. Trimming removed 7 bases at V and 3 bases at J, with 15 bases between. Germline V CDR1 and CDR2: SGHTA, FQGNSA. CDR3 bases: TGTGCCAGCACCCCCCGTGGGGGGGACACTGAAGCTTTCTTT. Protein: CASTPRGGDTEAFF.

This clone has a handful of counts. This chain connects TRBV29-1 to TRBJ1-2; maybe TRBD1 (6 bases). Germline assignment: CDR1 SQVTM and CDR2 ANQGSEA. V lost 2 bases and J lost 0, with 13 bases in between. This CDR3 has 15 residues. CDR3 DNA sequence: TGCAGCGTTGAAAGAACGCAGGGGACTAACTATGGCTACACCTTC. This encodes CSVERTQGTNYGYTF.